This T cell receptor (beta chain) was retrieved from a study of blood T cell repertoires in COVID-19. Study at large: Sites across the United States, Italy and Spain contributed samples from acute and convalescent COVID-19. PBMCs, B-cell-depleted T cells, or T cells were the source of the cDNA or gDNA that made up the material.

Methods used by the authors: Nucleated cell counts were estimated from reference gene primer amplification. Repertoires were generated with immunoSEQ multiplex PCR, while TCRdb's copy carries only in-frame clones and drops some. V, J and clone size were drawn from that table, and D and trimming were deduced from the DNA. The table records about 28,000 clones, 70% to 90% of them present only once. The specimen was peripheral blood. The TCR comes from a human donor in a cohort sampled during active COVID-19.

As DNA, the CDR3 is TGCGCCAGCAGCTTGGCGGCGGGGGTGACTACCTACGAGCAGTACTTC. This translates into CASSLAAGVTTYEQYF. The rearrangement links TRBV5-1 to TRBJ2-7; 7 positions agree with TRBD2. V lost 0 bases, J lost 2 bases, and 8 bases stayed unmatched. Germline V gene lookup returns CDR1 SGHRS and CDR2 YFSETQ. The CDR3 has 16 residues.